This TCR beta chain originates from a study of T cell responses to AZD1222 COVID-19 vaccine. General study findings and limits: It was only after the peak T cell response that any repertoires were sampled.

A note on this clone: The antigen is not known.

Data came from immunoSEQ multiplex PCR; TCRdb stores just in-frame clones and leaves some out. The sample holds 180,000 or so clones, roughly nine tenths seen once. V dropped 4 bases and J dropped 7 bases, with 14 bases sitting between them. The V gene's germline CDR1 is MNHEY and CDR2 SMNVEV (reference sequence). The CDR3 consists of 15 residues. This chain joins TRBV27 and TRBJ1-6; D call uncertain. This sequence was found in an adult who received the AZD1222 COVID-19 vaccine. This sample comprised peripheral blood, obtained 28 days after the second AZD1222 dose. Here the CDR3 DNA reads TGTGCCAGCAGTTACAGTCTACTACTGAATTCACCCCTCCACTTT. Translation: CASSYSLLLNSPLHF.